This passage covers 5 T cell receptor beta chains from one sample sequenced in a study of response to subunit inactivated influenza vaccine. MiXCR was run by TCRdb on the RT-PCR reads, yielding one entry per CDR3 protein. The sample records 500,000 to 600,000 distinct CDR3 sequences, 15% to 20% being singletons. The source was CD4+ T cells sorted from PBMCs, collected less than 30 months after vaccination. Source of these receptors: a man between 50 and 70 years old who received an inactivated influenza vaccine.

This clonotype occurred a few times. The rearrangement uses TRBV28 and TRBJ1-1; maybe TRBD1 (5 bases). The CDR3 has 16 amino acids. CDR1 and CDR2 (germline): MDHEN, SYDVKM. The V and J ends lost 7 bases and 2 bases respectively, with 20 bases between them. The CDR3 loop reads CASTAGGGTHNTEAFF. Here the CDR3 DNA reads TGTGCCAGCACCGCCGGGGGGGGGACCCACAACACTGAAGCTTTCTTT.

The chain links TRBV7-2 to TRBJ1-6, with no clear D. The CDR3 runs 12 residues. Germline loops: CDR1 SGHTA, CDR2 FQGNSA. V gave up 5 bases and J gave up 6 bases, with 5 bases separating them. The CDR3 DNA sequence: TGTGCCAGCAGCCGCATTAATTCACCCCTCCACTTT. It encodes CASSRINSPLHF.

This clonotype was detected a few times. The chain is built from TRBV20-1 and TRBJ2-5, with D uncertain. The germline V gene encodes CDR1 DFQATT and CDR2 SNEGSKA (reference sequence). This CDR3 comprises 13 residues. V lost 0 bases and J 5 bases, leaving 10 bases between the germline ends. Written as DNA, the CDR3 is TGCAGTGCTAGAGATACCGGGTTGGAGACCCAGTACTTC. The encoded protein is CSARDTGLETQYF.

This clonotype appeared many times. The chain is built from TRBV10-3 and TRBJ2-7, with TRBD1 matching 8 bases. This CDR3 comprises 15 residues. J gave up 3 bases and V 2 bases, and 6 bases lay outside the gene matches. Germline V lookup: CDR1 ENHRY, CDR2 SYGVKD. CDR3 region: CAISEPGQGLYEQYF. The CDR3 bases are TGTGCCATCAGTGAGCCCGGACAGGGACTCTACGAGCAGTACTTC.

The chain links TRBV9 to TRBJ2-2; 8 bases are shared with TRBD2. Looked up from germline, CDR1 is SGDLS and CDR2 is YYNGEE. The CDR3 has 16 residues. The J segment lost 2 bases and the V segment lost 2 bases, leaving 5 bases of the junction unmatched. CDR3 DNA: TGTGCCAGCAGCGTTAGTAGCGGGGATAACACCGGGGAGCTGTTTTTT. It translates to CASSVSSGDNTGELFF.